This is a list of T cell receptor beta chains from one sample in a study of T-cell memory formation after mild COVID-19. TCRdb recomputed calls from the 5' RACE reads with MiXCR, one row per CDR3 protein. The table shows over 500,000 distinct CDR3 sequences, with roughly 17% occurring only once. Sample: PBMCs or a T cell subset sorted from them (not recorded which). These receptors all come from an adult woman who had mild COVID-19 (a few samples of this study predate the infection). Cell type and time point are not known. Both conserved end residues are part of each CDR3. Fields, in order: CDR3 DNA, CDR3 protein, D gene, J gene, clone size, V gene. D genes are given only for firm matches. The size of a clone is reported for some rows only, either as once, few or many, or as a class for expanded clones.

TGCAGTGCTAGAGATGGCGGGACCTCTGAAGCTTTCTTT,CSARDGGTSEAFF,.,TRBJ1-1,.,TRBV20-1
TGTGCCAGCAGCCAAGATCTGCGGGGGACCCGGCTAGATACGCAGTATTTT,CASSQDLRGTRLDTQYF,TRBD2,TRBJ2-3,few,TRBV3-1
TGTGCCAGCAGGCGACTGAAGTCCATGAACACTGAAGCTTTCTTT,CASRRLKSMNTEAFF,.,TRBJ1-1,few,TRBV7-2
TGTGCCAGCAGTGGACTATATGGCTACACCTTC,CASSGLYGYTF,.,TRBJ1-2,.,TRBV6-1
TGTGCCATCAGTCCCTCACTGCTAGCGGGAAACTACAATGAGCAGTTCTTC,CAISPSLLAGNYNEQFF,TRBD2,TRBJ2-1,few,TRBV10-3
TGCAGTGCTAGAGATCTTTTGGCGGGGCATCGGGACTACGAGCAGTACTTC,CSARDLLAGHRDYEQYF,.,TRBJ2-7,.,TRBV20-1
TGCAGTGCTAGTATGGGGGCCCTCTATGGCTACACCTTC,CSASMGALYGYTF,.,TRBJ1-2,few,TRBV20-1
TGCGCCAGCAGCTTCACGACAGGGACGCACTACGAGCAGTACTTC,CASSFTTGTHYEQYF,TRBD1,TRBJ2-7,.,TRBV5-1
TGTGCCAGCAGCCCAGAATACAGCTCTGGAAACACCATATATTTT,CASSPEYSSGNTIYF,.,TRBJ1-3,.,TRBV5-4
TGTGCCACCAGTAGCTGGGACAGTCTTCACGAGCAGTACTTC,CATSSWDSLHEQYF,TRBD1,TRBJ2-7,.,TRBV24-1
TGCGCCAGCAGCTTGGTGGGGACAGGGTTCGACTATGGCTACACCTTC,CASSLVGTGFDYGYTF,TRBD1,TRBJ1-2,few,TRBV5-1
TGTGCCAGCAGCGTAGTACCGGTGGAAGTAGTGGCCGGGGAGCTGTTTTTT,CASSVVPVEVVAGELFF,.,TRBJ2-2,.,TRBV9
TGTGCCAGCAGCAGCGCAGGGCACGGCTACACCTTC,CASSSAGHGYTF,.,TRBJ1-2,once,TRBV14
TGCAGCGTTGTTAGCGGGGGGAATCCCTACAATGAGCAGTTCTTC,CSVVSGGNPYNEQFF,TRBD2,TRBJ2-1,few,TRBV29-1
TGTGCCACCAGTGATCAGGCGGGAAGGAGAAGGACAGGGGGCACTTACTCCTACAATGAGCAGTTCTTC,CATSDQAGRRRTGGTYSYNEQFF,TRBD1,TRBJ2-1,few,TRBV24-1
TGCGCCAGCAGCAACCGGGACAGGGATAACGAGCAGTACTTC,CASSNRDRDNEQYF,TRBD1,TRBJ2-7,.,TRBV5-1
TGCGCCAGCAGCTTGGGGGGGGCCAGCGGGACCATCACCGGGGAGCTGTTTTTT,CASSLGGASGTITGELFF,.,TRBJ2-2,.,TRBV5-1
TGTGCCAGCAGCCACTATAGACAGGAGACCTACGAGCAGTACTTC,CASSHYRQETYEQYF,.,TRBJ2-7,few,TRBV5-5
TGTGCCAGCAGTTACGGGTCGTTCGGTGGGCGCTCATTTAATTCACCCCTCCACTTT,CASSYGSFGGRSFNSPLHF,.,TRBJ1-6,few,TRBV6-6
TGTGCCAGCAGTTTAGGCAGGGACTGGGACGAGCAGTACTTC,CASSLGRDWDEQYF,.,TRBJ2-7,.,TRBV27